The 5 T cell receptor beta chains presented below share a single source sample, sequenced in a study of graft-versus-host responses after intestinal transplantation. The repertoire was sequenced with immunoSEQ multiplex PCR; TCRdb's copy has only in-frame clones and lacks some. The sample has about 10,000 clones; around 91% are singletons. The sequencing here drew on PBMCs, taken 43 to 45 days after intestinal transplant. The source of these receptors is a human patient who received an intestinal transplant, so some T cells may come from the graft donor.

J is TRBJ2-5 and V is TRBV27; D unresolved. Germline V gene data show CDR1 as MNHEY and CDR2 as SMNVEV (reference sequence). The CDR3 spans 11 residues. Trimming took 8 bases from V and 3 from J, leaving 7 bases between them. This CDR3 is CASSPEETQYF. CDR3 nucleotides: TGTGCCAGCTCCCCCGAAGAGACCCAGTACTTC.

This chain's CDR3 is CASSVVGGPQETQYF. In DNA, the CDR3 is TGTGCCAGCAGCGTAGTGGGGGGCCCCCAAGAGACCCAGTACTTC. V and J are TRBV9 and TRBJ2-5, with D perhaps matching TRBD1 or TRBD2 (6 bases each). With 0 bases removed from V and 1 base from J, the gap between germline ends came to 10 bases. This CDR3 contains 15 residues. Germline V gene data show CDR1 as SGDLS and CDR2 as YYNGEE.

The rearrangement uses TRBV7-9 and TRBJ2-1, with TRBD2 matching over 11 bases. Losses at the gene ends were 6 bases for V and 1 base for J; bases not matched to a gene: 2. CDR1 SEHNR and CDR2 FQNEAQ come from the germline V gene (reference sequence). This CDR3 spans 15 amino acids. This CDR3 is CASSRTSGSYNEQFF. For the CDR3, the DNA is TGTGCCAGCAGTCGGACTAGCGGGTCCTACAATGAGCAGTTCTTC.

The CDR3 protein is CAISVLLTLDTQYF. In nucleotides, the CDR3 is TGTGCCATCAGTGTGTTACTAACCCTAGATACGCAGTATTTT. The V and J genes are TRBV10-3 and TRBJ2-3; D gene uncertain. Trimming left V 4 bases short and J 5 bases short, with 13 bases between. Germline V lookup: CDR1 ENHRY, CDR2 SYGVKD. CDR3 length equals 14 residues.

This clone was observed once. The chain joins TRBV6-1 to TRBJ1-2, with D tentatively TRBD1 (5 bases). The CDR3 length is 16 residues. Germline assignment: CDR1 MNHNS and CDR2 SASEGT. Trimming stripped 4 bases from V and 2 bases from J, with 17 bases between. The CDR3 DNA reads as TGTGCCAGCAGTGTTGGGATAATAAGGGACAACTATGGCTACACCTTC. It codes for CASSVGIIRDNYGYTF.